This TCR beta chain was obtained from a study of T cells in tuberculosis. Whole-study context: The T cells targeted glucose monomycolate, a mycobacterial lipid, via CD1B.

Germline CDR1 MNHEY, CDR2 SVGAGI. V was trimmed by 6 bases and J by 3 bases, leaving 17 bases between them. The CDR3 has 15 amino acids. The time point here: new active TB diagnosis, blood taken before or within 7 days of starting treatment. Each patient had positive sputum smear microscopy and/or positive culture. TCRdb keeps only in-frame clones here, not all; method: immunoSEQ multiplex PCR. The sample shows about 40,000 clones, 94% of them seen only once. The chain employs TRBV6-5 and TRBJ1-2, with D possibly matching TRBD1 (6 bases). This receptor was obtained from an adult with tuberculosis. The sample was PBMCs, taken at tuberculosis diagnosis. The CDR3 region has the DNA TGTGCCAGCAGCCCCGCAGGGGCTCCCTACTATGGCTACACCTTC. This translates into CASSPAGAPYYGYTF.